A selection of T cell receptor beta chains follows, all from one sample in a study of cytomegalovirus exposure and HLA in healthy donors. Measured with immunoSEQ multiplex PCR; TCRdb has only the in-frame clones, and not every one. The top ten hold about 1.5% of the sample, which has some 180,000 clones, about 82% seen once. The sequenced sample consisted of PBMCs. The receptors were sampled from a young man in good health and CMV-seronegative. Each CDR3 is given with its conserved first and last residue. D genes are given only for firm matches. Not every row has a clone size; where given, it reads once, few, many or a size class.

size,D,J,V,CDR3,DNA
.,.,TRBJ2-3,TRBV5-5,CASSPSVWDTQYF,TGTGCCAGCAGCCCCAGCGTTTGGGATACGCAGTATTTT
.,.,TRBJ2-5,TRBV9,CASSVGAEQETQYF,TGTGCCAGCAGCGTAGGGGCAGAGCAAGAGACCCAGTACTTC
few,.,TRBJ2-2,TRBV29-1,CSVDPGGANTGELFF,TGCAGCGTTGATCCCGGCGGGGCGAACACCGGGGAGCTGTTTTTT
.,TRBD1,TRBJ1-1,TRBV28,CASSQMGQHTEAFF,TGTGCCAGCAGTCAGATGGGACAGCACACTGAAGCTTTCTTT
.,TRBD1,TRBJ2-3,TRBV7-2,CASSSRSRQGAGDTQYF,TGTGCCAGCAGCTCAAGGAGCCGACAGGGGGCAGGAGATACGCAGTATTTT
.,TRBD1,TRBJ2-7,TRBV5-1,CASSGDRDYEQYF,TGCGCCAGCAGCGGGGACAGGGACTACGAGCAGTACTTC
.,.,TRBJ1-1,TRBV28,CASSFNRVYTEAFF,TGTGCCAGCAGTTTTAATCGCGTTTACACTGAAGCTTTCTTT
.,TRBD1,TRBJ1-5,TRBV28,CASSLRTGRGVTQHF,TGTGCCAGCAGTTTAAGGACAGGGCGAGGTGTGACCCAGCATTTT
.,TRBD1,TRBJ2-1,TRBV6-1,CASRPKDRGYNEQFF,TGTGCCAGCAGGCCCAAGGACAGGGGCTACAATGAGCAGTTCTTC
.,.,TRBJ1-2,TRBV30,CAGAGAMLGYTF,TGTGCCGGGGCAGGGGCGATGCTTGGCTACACCTTC
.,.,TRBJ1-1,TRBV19,CASSPGGDTEAFF,TGTGCCAGTAGTCCCGGGGGGGACACTGAAGCTTTCTTT
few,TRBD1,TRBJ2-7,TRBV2,CASSEGTGVYEQYF,TGTGCCAGCAGTGAGGGGACAGGGGTCTACGAGCAGTACTTC
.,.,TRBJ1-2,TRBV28,CASRGLDRPNYGYTF,TGTGCCAGCAGAGGACTAGACAGGCCTAACTATGGCTACACCTTC
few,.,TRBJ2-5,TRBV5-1,CASSLGRGFGETQYF,TGCGCCAGCAGCTTGGGACGGGGGTTCGGGGAGACCCAGTACTTC
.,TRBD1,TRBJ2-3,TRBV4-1,CASSFQGVTDTQYF,TGCGCCAGCAGCTTTCAGGGGGTTACGGATACGCAGTATTTT
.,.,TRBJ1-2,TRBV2,CASKRSRAYGYTF,TGTGCCAGTAAAAGGAGCAGGGCGTATGGCTACACCTTC
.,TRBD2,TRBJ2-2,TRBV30,CAHRLAGGRTGELFF,TGTGCCCACCGACTAGCGGGGGGGAGGACCGGGGAGCTGTTTTTT
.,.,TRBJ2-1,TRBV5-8,CASSLRLISYNEQFF,TGTGCCAGCAGCTTGCGTCTTATCTCCTACAATGAGCAGTTCTTC
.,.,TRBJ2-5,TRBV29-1,CSVDGASQETQYF,TGCAGCGTTGACGGTGCTAGCCAAGAGACCCAGTACTTC
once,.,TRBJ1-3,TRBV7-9,CASSLSTSGNTIYF,TGTGCCAGCAGCTTATCAACTTCTGGAAACACCATATATTTT
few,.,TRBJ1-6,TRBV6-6,CASSYLRPGLSSPLHF,TGTGCCAGCAGTTACTTGCGGCCGGGTCTAAGTTCACCCCTCCACTTT
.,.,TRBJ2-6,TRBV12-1,CASSSTGLAGTLWANVLTF,TGTGCCAGCAGCTCCACGGGACTAGCGGGAACTCTCTGGGCCAACGTCCTGACTTTC
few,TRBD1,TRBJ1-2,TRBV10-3,CAISESGTGGRNYGYTF,TGTGCCATCAGTGAGTCCGGGACAGGGGGCAGAAACTATGGCTACACCTTC
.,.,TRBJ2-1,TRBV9,CASGLSRPDDLEQFF,TGTGCCAGCGGCCTCTCACGACCTGACGACTTGGAGCAGTTCTTC
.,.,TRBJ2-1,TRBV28,CASSYGGNEQFF,TGTGCCAGCAGTTACGGAGGGAATGAGCAGTTCTTC
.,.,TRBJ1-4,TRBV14,CASSHRRANEKLFF,TGTGCCAGCAGCCACAGGAGGGCTAATGAAAAACTGTTTTTT
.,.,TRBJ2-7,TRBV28,CASSYQVTSYEQYF,TGTGCCAGCAGTTATCAGGTGACCTCCTACGAGCAGTACTTC
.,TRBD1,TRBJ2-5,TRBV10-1,CASSRDSQETQYF,TGCGCCAGCAGCCGGGACAGCCAAGAGACCCAGTACTTC
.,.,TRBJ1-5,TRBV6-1,CASSEGRGGPQHF,TGTGCCAGCAGTGAGGGAAGAGGGGGGCCCCAGCATTTT
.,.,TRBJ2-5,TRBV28,CASSPSLGSRETQYF,TGTGCCAGCTCCCCAAGCCTTGGCTCTAGGGAGACCCAGTACTTC